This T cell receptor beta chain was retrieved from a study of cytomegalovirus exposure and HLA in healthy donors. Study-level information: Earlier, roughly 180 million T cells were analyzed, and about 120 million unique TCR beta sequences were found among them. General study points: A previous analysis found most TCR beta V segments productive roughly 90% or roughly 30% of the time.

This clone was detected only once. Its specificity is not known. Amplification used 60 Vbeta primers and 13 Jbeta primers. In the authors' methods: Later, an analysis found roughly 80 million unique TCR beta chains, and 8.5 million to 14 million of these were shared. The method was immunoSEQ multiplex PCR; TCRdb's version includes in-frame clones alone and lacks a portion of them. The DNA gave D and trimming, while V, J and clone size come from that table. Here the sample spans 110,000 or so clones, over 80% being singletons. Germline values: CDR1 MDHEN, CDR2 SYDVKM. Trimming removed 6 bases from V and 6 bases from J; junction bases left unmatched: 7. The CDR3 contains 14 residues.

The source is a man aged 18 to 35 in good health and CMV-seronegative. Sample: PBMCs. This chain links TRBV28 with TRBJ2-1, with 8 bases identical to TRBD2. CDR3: CASSPLGLANEQFF. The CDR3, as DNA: TGTGCCAGCAGCCCCTTAGGACTAGCCAATGAGCAGTTCTTC.